Listed below are T cell receptor beta chains from one sample, sequenced in a study of blood T cell repertoires in COVID-19. The data were produced by immunoSEQ multiplex PCR, yet TCRdb's version contains in-frame clones alone and is incomplete. The profile shows roughly 410,000 clones, roughly 90% of them singletons. Material: peripheral blood. The receptors were sampled from a man aged 40-55 years with acute or convalescent COVID-19. Both conserved end residues are part of each CDR3. Each record gives: clone size, D gene, J gene, V gene, CDR3 DNA, CDR3 protein. The D gene is left open where the match is weak. Rows give clone size only sometimes, using once, few, many, or a class for an expanded clone.

. | . | TRBJ1-3 | TRBV28 | TGTGCCAGCAGTTTAAGGGGTCCCATATATTTT | CASSLRGPIYF
. | . | TRBJ1-2 | TRBV4-1 | TGCGCCAGCAGCCAAGAATCCAGGGGTACGTGGGGCTACACCTTC | CASSQESRGTWGYTF
. | . | TRBJ2-2 | TRBV5-1 | TGCGCCAGCAGAGAAGGATTTAGACAGCTTTCGAAGTCCGGGGAGCTGTTTTTT | CASREGFRQLSKSGELFF
. | TRBD1 | TRBJ2-7 | TRBV28 | TGTGCCAGCAGTTCCACCGGGACAGTCGATAACGAGCAGTACTTC | CASSSTGTVDNEQYF
once | TRBD1 | TRBJ1-6 | TRBV5-4 | TGTGCCAGCAGCTCCGGGGACAGGGGCTATAATTCACCCCTCCACTTT | CASSSGDRGYNSPLHF
. | . | TRBJ1-3 | TRBV6-2/TRBV6-3 | TGTGCCAGCAGCAACCTACCCTCTGGAAACACCATATATTTT | CASSNLPSGNTIYF
. | . | TRBJ1-5 | TRBV4-1 | TGCGCCAGCAGAGAGACGGGGTTTGGTCAGCCCCAGCATTTT | CASRETGFGQPQHF
. | TRBD2 | TRBJ2-2 | TRBV7-2 | TGTGCCAGCAGCTTAATAGCGGGGGGGAACACCGGGGAGCTGTTTTTT | CASSLIAGGNTGELFF
. | . | TRBJ1-2 | TRBV21-1 | TGTGCCAGCAGCAAAGCTGGGGGGAGTTACTATGGCTACACCTTC | CASSKAGGSYYGYTF
. | . | TRBJ1-6 | TRBV11-3 | TGTGCCAGCAGCTTAACCTTGAGGTCACCCCTCCACTTT | CASSLTLRSPLHF
once | TRBD1 | TRBJ2-2 | TRBV23-1 | TGCGCCGGCGGGACAGGGGGCACCGGGGAGCTGTTTTTT | CAGGTGGTGELFF
. | TRBD1 | TRBJ2-7 | TRBV5-1 | TGCGCCAGCAGCCTGGACAGGGGAAGCTCCTACGAGCAGTACTTC | CASSLDRGSSYEQYF
. | . | TRBJ1-5 | TRBV6-5 | TGTGCCAGCAGTAATAACGAGGGACAGCCCCAGCATTTT | CASSNNEGQPQHF
. | TRBD1 | TRBJ1-1 | TRBV6-6 | TGTGCCAGCAGTCCCCAACAGGGGGTCGCTGAAGCTTTCTTT | CASSPQQGVAEAFF
. | TRBD1 | TRBJ2-1 | TRBV6-2/TRBV6-3 | TGTGCCAGCACCCCGGGGGACAGGATGGACAATGAGCAGTTCTTC | CASTPGDRMDNEQFF
. | TRBD1 | TRBJ1-3 | TRBV11-3 | TGTGCCAGCAGCTTCGGGGGACAGTCGACCTCTGGAAACACCATATATTTT | CASSFGGQSTSGNTIYF
. | . | TRBJ1-2 | TRBV30 | TGTGCCTGGAGTGTAGGGGCTTATGGCTACACCTTC | CAWSVGAYGYTF
. | TRBD1 | TRBJ2-1 | TRBV6-5 | TGTGCCAGCGGTCCGGGACAGGGCTCCTACAATGAGCAGTTCTTC | CASGPGQGSYNEQFF
. | . | TRBJ2-2 | TRBV7-3 | TGTGCCAGCAGCGCGGTGGTGGGCGGGGAGCTGTTTTTT | CASSAVVGGELFF
. | TRBD1 | TRBJ1-2 | TRBV5-1 | TGCGCCAGCAGCTCTAGGACAGGGGGCGGTGGCTACACCTTC | CASSSRTGGGGYTF
. | TRBD2 | TRBJ2-5 | TRBV6-5 | TGTGCCAGCAGCGGACTAGCGGGGGAACAAGAGACCCAGTACTTC | CASSGLAGEQETQYF
. | TRBD2 | TRBJ2-7 | TRBV3-1/TRBV3-2 | TGTGCCAGCAGCCTCCGACTAGCGGGAGGGGGGGAGCAGTACTTC | CASSLRLAGGGEQYF
. | TRBD1 | TRBJ1-5 | TRBV28 | TGTGCCAGCAGGGGGACAGGGGTTACTTACAATCAGCCCCAGCATTTT | CASRGTGVTYNQPQHF
few | . | TRBJ2-7 | TRBV28 | TGTGCCAGCAGTTCGCGCATACAGGACACTGAGGCCAGTCCGTACGAGCAGTACTTC | CASSSRIQDTEASPYEQYF
. | . | TRBJ2-7 | TRBV5-1 | TGCGCCAGCAGCTTGGAATGGGGCCGGGACGAGCAGTACTTC | CASSLEWGRDEQYF
. | . | TRBJ2-2 | TRBV11-2 | TGTGCCAGCAGCTTATCTCGTTCGGCCGGGGAGCTGTTTTTT | CASSLSRSAGELFF
. | . | TRBJ2-2 | TRBV29-1 | TGCAGCGTTCAGAATACAGGGTCCGGGGAGCTGTTTTTT | CSVQNTGSGELFF
few | . | TRBJ2-2 | TRBV3-1/TRBV3-2 | TGTGCCAGCAGCCAAGAGCTACGGGGCACCGGGGAGCTGTTTTTT | CASSQELRGTGELFF
. | TRBD2 | TRBJ2-4 | TRBV5-4 | TGTGCCAGCAGCTTGTGGAGCGGGGGAAGGTTCAAAAACATTCAGTACTTC | CASSLWSGGRFKNIQYF
. | TRBD1 | TRBJ1-1 | TRBV30 | TGTGCCTGGAGTTACCGGAGACAGGGGGAAGCTTTCTTT | CAWSYRRQGEAFF
. | . | TRBJ1-2 | TRBV4-1 | TGCGCCAGCAGCCAACCCTTAGAGGGGACGAGGAGGGCGGCTAACTATGGCTACACCTTC | CASSQPLEGTRRAANYGYTF
. | . | TRBJ1-1 | TRBV3-1/TRBV3-2 | TGTGCCAGCAGCCACACACGTTTATTGAACACTGAAGCTTTCTTT | CASSHTRLLNTEAFF
. | TRBD2 | TRBJ2-1 | TRBV9 | TGTGCCAGCAGCGCCCCCCGTTCGGGGGGGCGCTACAATGAGCAGTTCTTC | CASSAPRSGGRYNEQFF
. | TRBD1 | TRBJ1-2 | TRBV9 | TGTGCCAGCAGCGTAGCCTTGACAGGGCCGAATGCCTTC | CASSVALTGPNAF
. | TRBD2 | TRBJ2-3 | TRBV28 | TGTGCCAGCAGTCTTAGCGGGATTCGTGGGGATACGCAGTATTTT | CASSLSGIRGDTQYF
. | . | TRBJ2-2 | TRBV5-1 | TGCGCCAGCAGCCGCAGGGTCGGACCCGGGGAGCTGTTTTTT | CASSRRVGPGELFF
. | . | TRBJ2-2 | TRBV18 | TGTGCCAGCTCACCACTGAGGGTATCGAACACCGGGGAGCTGTTTTTT | CASSPLRVSNTGELFF
. | TRBD1 | TRBJ2-5 | TRBV28 | TGTGCCAGCAGTTTGCCCCGACAGGGATTAGGAGAGACCCAGTACTTC | CASSLPRQGLGETQYF
. | . | TRBJ2-5 | TRBV10-1 | TGCGCCAGCAGTGAGTCTTCAGGGGCCCAAGAGACCCAGTACTTC | CASSESSGAQETQYF
. | TRBD2 | TRBJ2-3 | TRBV28 | TGTGCCAGCAGTACCTCTAGCGGAGTTAGCACAGATACGCAGTATTTT | CASSTSSGVSTDTQYF
few | . | TRBJ1-1 | TRBV6-5 | TGTGCCAGCAGTTTGGACCCTCGGGGCACTGAAGCTTTCTTT | CASSLDPRGTEAFF
. | . | TRBJ2-7 | TRBV27 | TGTGCCAGCAGTTTAATGGCCTCCTACGAGCAGTACTTC | CASSLMASYEQYF
few | TRBD2 | TRBJ2-1 | TRBV10-1 | TGCGCCAGCAGTGTCAGCGGGAGGATGAATGAGCAGTTCTTC | CASSVSGRMNEQFF
. | . | TRBJ1-3 | TRBV24-1 | TGTGCCACCAGTGATTCGGGAGCTGGAAACACCATATATTTT | CATSDSGAGNTIYF
. | TRBD1 | TRBJ1-2 | TRBV27 | TGTGCCAGCAGTCCTCGACAGGGGCTAAACTATGGCTACACCTTC | CASSPRQGLNYGYTF
. | TRBD1 | TRBJ1-2 | TRBV28 | TGTGCCATTACGCCGGGACAGCACTATGGCTACACCTTC | CAITPGQHYGYTF
. | . | TRBJ2-6 | TRBV10-3 | TGTGCCATCAGTGAGTCGAGTTCCTCTGGGGCCAACGTCCTGACTTTC | CAISESSSSGANVLTF
. | TRBD1 | TRBJ1-2 | TRBV27 | TGTGCCAGCAGTCAGGGGGGACGCAATGGCTACACCTTC | CASSQGGRNGYTF